This TCR beta chain was captured in a study of blood T cell repertoires in COVID-19. Whole-study context: From T cells, B-cell-depleted T cells, or PBMCs came the material, which was cDNA or gDNA.

Using immunoSEQ multiplex PCR, the repertoire was profiled, and TCRdb retains in-frame clones only, with some absent. This table holds 150,000 to 180,000 clones, approximately 86% found once. The sequenced sample consisted of peripheral blood. The sequence was collected from a man in his 60s with COVID-19, enrolled during active disease.

Written as DNA, the CDR3 is TGTGCCACCAGTAATACAGTGAACACTGAAGCTTTCTTT. Translating it yields CATSNTVNTEAFF. This chain uses TRBV24-1 with TRBJ1-1; D unresolved. The CDR3 sequence is 13 residues long. Trimming left V 6 bases short and J 0 bases short, with 7 bases between. Germline V CDR1 and CDR2: KGHDR, SFDVKD.